A selection of T cell receptor beta chains follows, all from one sample in a study of yellow fever vaccine responses in identical twins. In TCRdb, the RT-PCR reads were re-called with MiXCR into one record per CDR3 protein. The sample gives 3,000 to 3,500 distinct CDR3 sequences, about four fifths of which show up once; about 6.3% is in the top ten. Source: T cells from blood (PBMCs), unsorted or a sorted subset (not recorded which), taken before or after yellow fever vaccination (not recorded which). These TCRs come from a woman aged 18 to 35 who received the yellow fever vaccine. Each CDR3 is given with its conserved first and last residue. The D gene is left open where the match is weak. Clone size is not always given. Where it is, it says once, few, many or a class for expanded clones.

J,size,D,V,DNA,CDR3
TRBJ2-5,NA,TRBD2,TRBV7-8,TGTGCCAGCAGCTCGGGACTAGAAGAGACCCAGTACTTC,CASSSGLEETQYF
TRBJ2-1,few,TRBD2,TRBV7-3,TGTGCCAGCAGCATAGTTAGCGGGGGGAATGAGCAGTTCTTC,CASSIVSGGNEQFF
TRBJ2-2,NA,NA,TRBV7-6,TGTGCCAGCAGCTTAGCGAGGGGAGCATCGGGTCCCGGGGAGCTGTTTTTT,CASSLARGASGPGELFF
TRBJ2-3,NA,TRBD2,TRBV5-5,TGTGCCAGCAGCTTGGTCGGGGGGACCACAGATACGCAGTATTTT,CASSLVGGTTDTQYF
TRBJ2-2,NA,NA,TRBV29-1,TGCAGCGGTTTTCAGGGAACCGGGGAGCTGTTTTTT,CSGFQGTGELFF
TRBJ2-7,once,NA,TRBV29-1,TGCAGCGTTGGATCGCCCTCCGGGAAACCCTACGAGCAGTACTTC,CSVGSPSGKPYEQYF
TRBJ2-3,NA,TRBD2,TRBV2,TGTGCCAGCAGTTTCCCAAAGGGGCTAGCGGTGATAGATACGCAGTATTTT,CASSFPKGLAVIDTQYF
TRBJ2-7,NA,TRBD2,TRBV29-1,TGCAGCGCTCTAGCGGGAGCTTACGAGCAGTACTTC,CSALAGAYEQYF
TRBJ1-1,NA,TRBD1,TRBV7-3,TGTGCCAGCAGAACTACAGGGGGGAGCACTGAAGCTTTCTTT,CASRTTGGSTEAFF
TRBJ2-3,NA,NA,TRBV28,TGTGCCAGCAGTTTATGGGGGAGCACAGATACGCAGTATTTT,CASSLWGSTDTQYF
TRBJ1-1,few,NA,TRBV11-1,TGTGCCAGCGGGATCAGGGTGAACACTGAAGCTTTCTTT,CASGIRVNTEAFF
TRBJ2-2,NA,TRBD1,TRBV13,TGTGCCAGTACCGGGACAGGTGATACCGGGGAGCTGTTTTTT,CASTGTGDTGELFF
TRBJ2-1,once,TRBD2,TRBV6-4,TGTGCCAGCAGTGACTCGACTAGCGGGGACTACAATGAGCAGTTCTTC,CASSDSTSGDYNEQFF
TRBJ1-1,few,NA,TRBV11-2,TGTGCCAGCAGCAAAAACAAGAACACTGAAGCTTTCTTT,CASSKNKNTEAFF
TRBJ2-7,NA,TRBD1,TRBV4-3,TGCGCCAGCAGCCAAGTACGGACAGGGACCTACGAGCAGTACTTC,CASSQVRTGTYEQYF
TRBJ2-7,NA,TRBD2,TRBV20-1,TGCAGTGCAACCGGGACTAGTCTTTATGGCGAGCAGTACTTC,CSATGTSLYGEQYF
TRBJ2-1,NA,NA,TRBV24-1,TGTGCCACCAGTGATTTAAATGAGCAGTTCTTC,CATSDLNEQFF
TRBJ1-6,NA,NA,TRBV23-1,TGCGCCAGCAGTCAATCGGGTCGACAGATGAATTCACCCCTCCACTTT,CASSQSGRQMNSPLHF
TRBJ2-1,NA,NA,TRBV10-1,TGCGCCAGCAGTGAGTCGTGGCTTAATACCTACAATGAGCAGTTCTTC,CASSESWLNTYNEQFF
TRBJ2-3,NA,TRBD1,TRBV4-1,TGCGCCAGCAGCCTAAGGACAGGACGGACAGATACGCAGTATTTT,CASSLRTGRTDTQYF
TRBJ2-7,NA,NA,TRBV5-1,TGCGCCAGCAGCTTGACACTGGGACTGGACTACGAGCAGTACTTC,CASSLTLGLDYEQYF
TRBJ2-1,NA,TRBD1,TRBV29-1,TGCAGCGTTCCCCTACCGGGACAGTACAATGAGCAGTTCTTC,CSVPLPGQYNEQFF
TRBJ2-3,NA,NA,TRBV4-3,TGCGCCAGCAGCCACCCCCCCGAAGCAGATACGCAGTATTTT,CASSHPPEADTQYF
TRBJ2-3,NA,NA,TRBV27,TGTGCCAGCAGTCCCTGGACGGCTGTCACAGATACGCAGTATTTT,CASSPWTAVTDTQYF
TRBJ2-1,NA,NA,TRBV29-1,TGCAGCGTTGGAGTTGGTGGGAGCAATGAGCAGTTCTTC,CSVGVGGSNEQFF
TRBJ1-1,few,NA,TRBV5-6,TGTGCCAGCAGGGAAGGACAGCTAAAGAACACTGAAGCTTTCTTT,CASREGQLKNTEAFF
TRBJ2-1,NA,TRBD2,TRBV29-1,TGCAGCGGAGGGACTAGCGTCTACAATGAGCAGTTCTTC,CSGGTSVYNEQFF
TRBJ2-3,few,TRBD1,TRBV28,TGTGCCAGCCGACCCACCATTACAGGGGGAGATACGCAGTATTTT,CASRPTITGGDTQYF
TRBJ2-7,NA,NA,TRBV18,TGTGCCAGCTCACACACTAGTTCCTGGACCTACGAGCAGTACTTC,CASSHTSSWTYEQYF